The 12 T cell receptor beta chains given below trace back to one sample, sequenced in a study of Ad26.COV2.S vaccination and SARS-CoV-2 variants. Clones were sequenced by immunoSEQ multiplex PCR, and TCRdb holds only the in-frame ones, with some missing. The repertoire holds about 330,000 clones, with roughly 88% as singletons. Treatment denoted: around 19 received Ad26.COV2.S at low or high dose, single or two shots; roughly five received placebo; per-sample allocation not given. The samples were gathered on day 63 after the first injection of vaccine or placebo. Sequencing was performed on peripheral blood, taken in a trial of Ad26.COV2.S vaccine versus placebo. These receptors were collected from a person between 18 and 60 years old who received the Ad26.COV2.S COVID-19 vaccine or a placebo.

V usage is TRBV6-6 and J usage is TRBJ2-1; 9 nucleotides align to TRBD1. The CDR3 spans 14 residues. From germline, CDR1 is MNHNY and CDR2 SVGAGI (reference sequence). V shed 6 bases and J 9 bases; nucleotides not matched to a gene: 9. CDR3 in DNA: TGTGCCAGCAGGGCGGGACAGGGAATTCCTGAGCAGTTCTTC. Its translation is CASRAGQGIPEQFF.

CDR3 residues: CASSRGGYNEQFF. Here the CDR3 DNA reads TGTGCCAGTAGTAGGGGGGGGTACAATGAGCAGTTCTTC. The chain joins TRBV19 to TRBJ2-1; 7 nucleotides align to TRBD2. Germline CDR1 LNHDA, CDR2 SQIVND (reference sequence). This CDR3 contains 13 residues. Trimming took 4 bases from V and 4 from J; bases not matched to a gene: 1.

The chain uses TRBV28 and TRBJ2-3; TRBD1 aligns across 9 bases. CDR3 size: 15 residues. Trimming took 6 bases from V and 4 from J; bases not matched to a gene: 8. Germline CDR1 is MDHEN and CDR2 is SYDVKM. For the CDR3, the DNA is TGTGCCAGCAGAGTCGACAGGGGGACCCCAGATACGCAGTATTTT. Translated: CASRVDRGTPDTQYF.

The chain links TRBV5-1 to TRBJ2-5, with a tentative D call TRBD2 (5 bases). The CDR3 is made up of 14 amino acids. Trimming cost V 4 bases and J 7 bases, with 17 bases left between them. Germline loops: CDR1 SGHRS, CDR2 YFSETQ. The CDR3 sequence is CASSLERSEGTQYF. DNA of the CDR3: TGCGCCAGCAGCCTCGAGCGCTCCGAGGGGACCCAGTACTTC.

This clone was counted a few times. The gene calls are TRBV11-2 and TRBJ1-1; no clear D. V dropped 6 bases and J dropped 1 base, with 3 bases sitting between them. Germline V gene sequence: CDR1 SGHAT, CDR2 FQNNGV. The CDR3 has 11 residues. The DNA for the CDR3 is TGTGCCAGCAGGCAGAACACTGAAGCTTTCTTT. As protein: CASRQNTEAFF. Using reference TRBV11-2 and TRBJ1-1 for the parts outside the CDR3, the full variable domain is EAGVAQSPRYKIIEKRQSVAFWCNPISGHATLYWYQQILGQGPKLLIQFQNNGVVDDSQLPKDRFSAERLKGVDSTLKIQPAKLEDSAVYLCASRQNTEAFFGQGTRLTVV.

The rearrangement joins TRBV6-2 or TRBV6-3 to TRBJ1-1; the match to TRBD1 covers 7 bases. Looked up from germline, CDR1 is MNHEY and CDR2 is SVGEGT. The V and J ends lost 2 bases and 0 bases, in that order; junction bases with no gene match: 3. The CDR3 totals 15 residues. This CDR3 reads CASSYRGLMNTEAFF. The CDR3 DNA reads as TGTGCCAGCAGTTACAGGGGGCTAATGAACACTGAAGCTTTCTTT.

The chain couples TRBV2 to TRBJ2-7; 7 bases align to TRBD1. CDR3 length: 15 residues. CDR1 is SNHLY and CDR2 is FYNNEI in the germline V gene. Unmatched junction bases numbered 9, after V lost 6 bases and J lost 1 base. CDR3 in DNA: TGTGCCAGCAGCCTCGACAGGGCGGTGTCCTACGAGCAGTACTTC. It yields the protein CASSLDRAVSYEQYF.

Points on this clone: In this CDR3 the conserved last residue, phenylalanine or tryptophan, is missing, so a read error is likely. The DNA is left out, because the CDR3 cannot be placed on it with certainty; the CDR3 is given as TCRdb lists it. This sequence joins TRBV23-1 and TRBJ2-7; the table's D call, TRBD1, was not checked against the DNA. TRBV23-1 falls under the ORF class, with uncertain function. The CDR3 has 11 residues if both end residues are counted. The CDR3 spells CASSQVVDRGY.

The chain has TRBV4-1 and TRBJ2-2; the D gene is possibly TRBD2 (6 bases). Germline CDR1 reads MGHRA; CDR2 reads YSYEKL. CDR3 length: 13 residues. Between the trimmed V and J ends, which lost 10 bases and 0 bases, there was a span of 9 bases. The CDR3 loop is CATGTANTGELFF. The CDR3 DNA sequence: TGCGCCACCGGGACTGCGAACACCGGGGAGCTGTTTTTT.

The V gene is TRBV12-3 or TRBV12-4, the J gene TRBJ1-2; TRBD1 matches 7 bases. V shed 6 bases and J 3 bases; nucleotides not matched to a gene: 4. This CDR3 has 13 residues. CDR3 coding DNA: TGTGCCAGCAGCAGACAGGGTCACTATGGCTACACCTTC. This sequence encodes CASSRQGHYGYTF.

This chain uses TRBV7-8 with TRBJ2-3, with 14 bases that match TRBD2. There are 15 residues in the CDR3. Germline CDR1 reads SGHVS; CDR2 reads FQNEAQ. J lost 6 bases, V lost 5 bases, and 4 bases had no gene match. The CDR3 sequence is CASSARLAGGDTQYF. The CDR3 bases are TGTGCCAGCAGCGCCCGACTAGCGGGAGGGGATACGCAGTATTTT.

J is TRBJ2-1 and V is TRBV29-1; 8 nucleotides match TRBD1. V trimming: 8 bases; J trimming: 3 bases; junction bases outside the gene matches: 9. This CDR3 is 14 amino acids long. From germline, CDR1 is SQVTM and CDR2 ANQGSEA. CDR3 in DNA: TGCAGCATACCGGGACAGGTATTCTACAATGAGCAGTTCTTC. Translating gives CSIPGQVFYNEQFF.